The 9 T cell receptor beta chains reported below all come from one sample, sequenced in a study of cytomegalovirus exposure and HLA in healthy donors. The primer mix had 60 Vbeta and 13 Jbeta primers. Libraries were prepared by immunoSEQ multiplex PCR; TCRdb keeps only in-frame clonotypes and omits some of them. This sample's table has under 200,000 clones. Sequenced sample: PBMCs. The receptors here all came from a man aged 25-40 years in good health and CMV-seronegative.

This sequence joins TRBV7-3 and TRBJ2-3, with 15 bases identical to TRBD2. V trimming: 4 bases; J trimming: 5 bases; junction bases outside the gene matches: 10. Germline CDR1 is SGHTA and CDR2 is FQGTGA. There are 18 residues in the CDR3. The CDR3 DNA is TGTGCCAGCAGCTCCCCGGGACTAGCGGGAGGCCGGGGAGATACGCAGTATTTT. Translation: CASSSPGLAGGRGDTQYF. Looking up the rest from reference TRBV7-3 and TRBJ2-3 gives the full variable domain: GAGVSQTPSNKVTEKGKYVELRCDPISGHTALYWYRQSLGQGPEFLIYFQGTGAADDSGLPNDRFFAVRPEGSVSTLKIQRTERGDSAVYLCASSSPGLAGGRGDTQYFGPGTRLTVL.

The rearrangement uses TRBV5-1 and TRBJ1-2, with D maybe TRBD1 (6 bases). V was clipped by 3 bases and J by 5 bases, with 14 bases between them. The CDR3 covers 14 residues. In germline, CDR1 is SGHRS, CDR2 YFSETQ. This chain's CDR3 is CASSSGQIGYGYTF. The CDR3 DNA reads as TGCGCCAGCAGCTCCGGACAGATCGGATATGGCTACACCTTC.

The chain links TRBV9 to TRBJ2-2, with 9 bases identical to TRBD2. In germline, CDR1 is SGDLS, CDR2 YYNGEE. CDR3 size: 17 residues. Losses at the gene ends were 0 bases for V and 0 bases for J; bases not matched to a gene: 3. CDR3 DNA sequence: TGTGCCAGCAGCGTAGCTAGACTAGCGGCGAACACCGGGGAGCTGTTTTTT. This encodes CASSVARLAANTGELFF.

The chain links TRBV5-4 to TRBJ1-6, with a weak D call TRBD1 (6 bases). Trimming left V 0 bases short and J 9 bases short, with 10 bases between. This CDR3 is built from 14 residues. Germline V gene lookup returns CDR1 SGHNT and CDR2 YYREEE (reference sequence). The CDR3 loop is CASSLAGVGSPLHF. In DNA form, the CDR3 reads TGTGCCAGCAGCTTGGCAGGGGTGGGTTCACCCCTCCACTTT.

This chain joins TRBV18 and TRBJ2-1, with TRBD1 matching over 7 bases. Per the germline V gene, CDR1 is KGHSH and CDR2 is LQKENI. V shed 4 bases and J 6 bases; nucleotides not matched to a gene: 3. The CDR3 is 13 amino acids. The CDR3 region has the DNA TGTGCCAGCTCACAAGGACAGGTCAATGAGCAGTTCTTC. It encodes CASSQGQVNEQFF.

This chain uses TRBV5-4 with TRBJ2-1; TRBD2 aligns across 11 bases. Per germline, CDR1 SGHNT and CDR2 YYREEE (reference sequence). The CDR3 has 15 residues. The V and J ends lost 3 bases and 6 bases, in that order; junction bases with no gene match: 5. Written as DNA, the CDR3 is TGTGCCAGCAGCTCTAGCGGGAGGTTGGGCAATGAGCAGTTCTTC. This translates into CASSSSGRLGNEQFF.

The chain uses TRBV6-4 and TRBJ2-7; 8 positions agree with TRBD1. J lost 3 bases, V lost 2 bases, and 6 bases had no gene match. Germline V gene sequence: CDR1 MRHNA, CDR2 SNTAGT. This CDR3 spans 15 amino acids. CDR3: CASSDEVGQGYEQYF. For the CDR3, the DNA is TGTGCCAGCAGTGACGAAGTAGGACAGGGCTACGAGCAGTACTTC.

The chain combines TRBV7-2 with TRBJ2-6; 7 nucleotides match TRBD1. Germline V gene sequence: CDR1 SGHTA, CDR2 FQGNSA. The V gene end was trimmed by 5 bases and the J gene end by 1 base; junction bases not matched to a gene: 2. The CDR3 runs to 15 residues. The CDR3 DNA reads as TGTGCCAGCAGCCGGGACAGTTCTGGGGCCAACGTCCTGACTTTC. Its translation is CASSRDSSGANVLTF.

The rearrangement joins TRBV5-5 to TRBJ1-1; a weak D match, TRBD1 (6 bases). Trimming removed 1 base at V and 1 base at J, with 14 bases between. CDR3 size: 16 residues. Germline V gene sequence: CDR1 SGHKS, CDR2 YYEKEE (reference sequence). The CDR3 protein is CASSLRLQGPNTEAFF. The CDR3, as DNA: TGTGCCAGCAGCTTGCGACTACAGGGCCCGAACACTGAAGCTTTCTTT.